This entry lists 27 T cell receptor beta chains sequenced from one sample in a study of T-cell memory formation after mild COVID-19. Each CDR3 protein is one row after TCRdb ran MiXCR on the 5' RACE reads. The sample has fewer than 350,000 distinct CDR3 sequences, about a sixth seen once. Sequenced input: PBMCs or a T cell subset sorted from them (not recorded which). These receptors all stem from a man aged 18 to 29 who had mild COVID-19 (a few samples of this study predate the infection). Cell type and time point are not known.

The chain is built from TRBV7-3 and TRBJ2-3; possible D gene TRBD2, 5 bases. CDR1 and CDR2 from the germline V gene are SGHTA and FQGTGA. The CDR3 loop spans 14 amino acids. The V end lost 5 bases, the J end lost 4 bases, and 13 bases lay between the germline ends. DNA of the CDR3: TGTGCCAGCAGCCTAGCCCCGGGCCCAGATACGCAGTATTTT. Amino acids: CASSLAPGPDTQYF.

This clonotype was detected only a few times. The CDR3 spells CASRWEGQGISGELFF. In nucleotides, the CDR3 is TGTGCCAGCAGGTGGGAGGGACAGGGGATTTCCGGGGAGCTGTTTTTT. The chain links TRBV7-6 to TRBJ2-2, with 10 bases fitting TRBD1. After removal of 6 bases from V and 6 bases from J, the junction contained 10 bases not matched to a gene. Germline V lookup: CDR1 SGHVS, CDR2 FNYEAQ. The CDR3 is 16 amino acids.

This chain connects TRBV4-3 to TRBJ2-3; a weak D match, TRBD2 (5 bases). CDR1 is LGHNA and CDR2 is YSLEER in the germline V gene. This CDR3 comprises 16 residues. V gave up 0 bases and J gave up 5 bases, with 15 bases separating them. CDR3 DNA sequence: TGCGCCAGCAGCCAAGAGTCAGCGGCCTTAGGAGATACGCAGTATTTT. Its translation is CASSQESAALGDTQYF.

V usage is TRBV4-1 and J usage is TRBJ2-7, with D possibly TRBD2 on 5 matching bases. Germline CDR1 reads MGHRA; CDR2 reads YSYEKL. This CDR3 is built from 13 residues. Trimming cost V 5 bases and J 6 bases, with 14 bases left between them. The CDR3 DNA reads TGCGCCAGCAGCTCCGAATCGGGGTTCGAGCAGTACGTC. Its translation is CASSSESGFEQYV.

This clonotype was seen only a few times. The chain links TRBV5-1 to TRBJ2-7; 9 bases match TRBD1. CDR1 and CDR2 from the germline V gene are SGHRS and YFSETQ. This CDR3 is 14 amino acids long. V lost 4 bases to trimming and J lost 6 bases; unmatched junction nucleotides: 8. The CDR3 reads CASSGGQGGREQYF. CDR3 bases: TGCGCCAGCAGCGGGGGACAGGGAGGCCGCGAGCAGTACTTC.

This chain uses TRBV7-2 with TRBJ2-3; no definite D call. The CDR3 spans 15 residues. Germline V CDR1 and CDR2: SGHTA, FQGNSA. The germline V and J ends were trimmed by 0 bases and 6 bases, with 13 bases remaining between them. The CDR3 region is CASSLAAVGLDTQYF. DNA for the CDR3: TGTGCCAGCAGCTTAGCAGCAGTTGGGTTGGATACGCAGTATTTT.

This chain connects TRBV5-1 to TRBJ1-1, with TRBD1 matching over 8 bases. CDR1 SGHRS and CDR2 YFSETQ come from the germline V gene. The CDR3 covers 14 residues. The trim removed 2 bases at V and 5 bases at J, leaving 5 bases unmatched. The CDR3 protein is CASSFQGATTEAFF. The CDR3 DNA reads TGCGCCAGCAGCTTCCAGGGGGCGACAACTGAAGCTTTCTTT.

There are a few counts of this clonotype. DNA for the CDR3: TGTGCTAGTGGTTTGGCCGGGACAGGGATTAACTATGGCTACACCTTC. Residues: CASGLAGTGINYGYTF. The chain joins TRBV12-5 to TRBJ1-2; 9 positions match TRBD1. V dropped 1 base and J dropped 1; count of bases not matched to a gene: 4. This CDR3 contains 16 residues. Per germline, CDR1 LGHNT and CDR2 FRNRAP.

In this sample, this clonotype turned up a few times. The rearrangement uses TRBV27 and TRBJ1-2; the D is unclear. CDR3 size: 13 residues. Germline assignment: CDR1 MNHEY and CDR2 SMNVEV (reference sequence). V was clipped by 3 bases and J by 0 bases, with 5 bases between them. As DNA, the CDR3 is TGTGCCAGCAGTTTTGGGACTAACTATGGCTACACCTTC. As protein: CASSFGTNYGYTF.

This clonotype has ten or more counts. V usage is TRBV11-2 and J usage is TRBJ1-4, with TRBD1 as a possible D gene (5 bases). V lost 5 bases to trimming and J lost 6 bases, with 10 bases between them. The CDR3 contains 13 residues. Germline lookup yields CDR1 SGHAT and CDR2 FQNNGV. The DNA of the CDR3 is TGTGCCAGCAGCGGAAGGGGAGATGAAAAACTGTTTTTT. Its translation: CASSGRGDEKLFF.

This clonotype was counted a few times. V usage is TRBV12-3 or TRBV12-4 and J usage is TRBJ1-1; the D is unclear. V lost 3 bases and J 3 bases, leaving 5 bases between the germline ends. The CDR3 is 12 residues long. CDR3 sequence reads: CASSFWDTEAFF. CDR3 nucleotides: TGTGCCAGCAGTTTCTGGGACACTGAAGCTTTCTTT.

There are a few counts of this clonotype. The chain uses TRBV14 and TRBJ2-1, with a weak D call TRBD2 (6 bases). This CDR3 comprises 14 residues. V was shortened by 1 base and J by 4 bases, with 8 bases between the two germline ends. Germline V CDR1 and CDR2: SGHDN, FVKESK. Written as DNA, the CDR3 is TGTGCCAGCAGCCAAGTTCGGGGGTACAATGAGCAGTTCTTC. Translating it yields CASSQVRGYNEQFF.

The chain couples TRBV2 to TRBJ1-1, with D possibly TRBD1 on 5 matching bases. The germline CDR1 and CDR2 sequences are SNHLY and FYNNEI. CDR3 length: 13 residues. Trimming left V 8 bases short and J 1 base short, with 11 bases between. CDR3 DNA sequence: TGTGCCAGCGGGGCAGAGGCGAACACTGAAGCTTTCTTT. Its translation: CASGAEANTEAFF.

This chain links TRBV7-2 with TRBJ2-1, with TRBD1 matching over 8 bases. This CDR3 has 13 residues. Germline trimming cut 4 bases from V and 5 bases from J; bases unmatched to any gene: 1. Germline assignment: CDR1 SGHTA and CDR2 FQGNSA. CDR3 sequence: CASSSGGDNEQFF. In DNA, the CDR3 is TGTGCCAGCAGCTCAGGGGGCGACAATGAGCAGTTCTTC. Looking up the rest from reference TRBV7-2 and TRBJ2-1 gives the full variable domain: GAGVSQSPSNKVTEKGKDVELRCDPISGHTALYWYRQSLGQGLEFLIYFQGNSAPDKSGLPSDRFSAERTGGSVSTLTIQRTQQEDSAVYLCASSSGGDNEQFFGPGTRLTVL.

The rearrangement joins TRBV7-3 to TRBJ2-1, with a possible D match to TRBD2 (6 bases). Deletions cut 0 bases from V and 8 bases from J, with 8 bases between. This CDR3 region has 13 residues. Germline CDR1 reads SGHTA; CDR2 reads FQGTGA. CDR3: CASSLTAGYEQFF. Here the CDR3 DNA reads TGTGCCAGCAGCTTAACTGCGGGGTATGAGCAGTTCTTC.

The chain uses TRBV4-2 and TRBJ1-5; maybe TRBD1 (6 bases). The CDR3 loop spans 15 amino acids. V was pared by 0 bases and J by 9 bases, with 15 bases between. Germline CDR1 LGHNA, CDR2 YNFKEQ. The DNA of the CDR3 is TGTGCCAGCAGCCAAGAGGTGGCAGGGGCGAGGCCCCAGCATTTT. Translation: CASSQEVAGARPQHF.

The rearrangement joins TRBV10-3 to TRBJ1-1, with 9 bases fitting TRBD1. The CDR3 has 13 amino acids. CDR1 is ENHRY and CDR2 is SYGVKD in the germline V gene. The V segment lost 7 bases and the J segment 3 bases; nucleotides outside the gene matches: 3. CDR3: CAITRTGDTEAFF. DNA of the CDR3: TGTGCCATCACTAGGACAGGGGACACTGAAGCTTTCTTT.

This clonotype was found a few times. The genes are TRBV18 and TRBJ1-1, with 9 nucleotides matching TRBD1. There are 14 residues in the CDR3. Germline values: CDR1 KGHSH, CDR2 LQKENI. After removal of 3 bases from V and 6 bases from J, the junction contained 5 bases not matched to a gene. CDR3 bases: TGTGCCAGCTCACCGGACAGGGGTATCGCTGAAGCTTTCTTT. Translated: CASSPDRGIAEAFF.

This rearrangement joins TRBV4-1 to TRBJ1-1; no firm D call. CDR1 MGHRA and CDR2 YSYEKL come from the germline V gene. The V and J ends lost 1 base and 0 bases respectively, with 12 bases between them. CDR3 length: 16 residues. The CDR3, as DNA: TGCGCCAGCAGCCAAGCCCCTCAGAGTTTGAACACTGAAGCTTTCTTT. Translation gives CASSQAPQSLNTEAFF.

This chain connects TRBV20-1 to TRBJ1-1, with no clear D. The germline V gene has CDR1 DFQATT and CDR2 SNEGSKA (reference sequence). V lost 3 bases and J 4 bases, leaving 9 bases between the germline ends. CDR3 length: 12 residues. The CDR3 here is CSASVRSTEAFF. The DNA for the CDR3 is TGCAGTGCTAGTGTACGGAGCACTGAAGCTTTCTTT.

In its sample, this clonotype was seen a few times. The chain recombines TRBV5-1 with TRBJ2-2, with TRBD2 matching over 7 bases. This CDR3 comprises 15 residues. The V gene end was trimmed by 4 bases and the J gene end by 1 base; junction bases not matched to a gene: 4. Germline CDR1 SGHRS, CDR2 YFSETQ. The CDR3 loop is CASSNRGVNTGELFF. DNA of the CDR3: TGCGCCAGCAGCAATCGGGGGGTGAACACCGGGGAGCTGTTTTTT.

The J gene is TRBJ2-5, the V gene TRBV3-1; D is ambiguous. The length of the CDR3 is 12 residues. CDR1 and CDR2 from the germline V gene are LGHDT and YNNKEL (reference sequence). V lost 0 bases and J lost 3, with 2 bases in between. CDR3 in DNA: TGTGCCAGCAGCCAAGATGAAGAGACCCAGTACTTC. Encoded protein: CASSQDEETQYF.

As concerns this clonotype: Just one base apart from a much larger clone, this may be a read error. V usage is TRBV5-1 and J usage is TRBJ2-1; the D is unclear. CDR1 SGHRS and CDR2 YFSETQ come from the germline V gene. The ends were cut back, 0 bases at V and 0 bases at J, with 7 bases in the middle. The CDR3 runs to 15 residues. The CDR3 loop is CASSLAILSYNEQFF. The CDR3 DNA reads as TGCGCCAGCAGCTTGGCCATACTCTCCTACAATGAGCAGTTCTTC.

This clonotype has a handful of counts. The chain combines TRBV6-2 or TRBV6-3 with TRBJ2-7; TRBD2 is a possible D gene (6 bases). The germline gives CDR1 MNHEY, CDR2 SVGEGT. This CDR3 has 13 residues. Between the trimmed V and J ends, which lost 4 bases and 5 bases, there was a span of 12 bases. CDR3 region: CASSSAGFNEQYV. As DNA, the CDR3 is TGTGCCAGCAGTTCTGCGGGGTTCAACGAGCAGTACGTC.

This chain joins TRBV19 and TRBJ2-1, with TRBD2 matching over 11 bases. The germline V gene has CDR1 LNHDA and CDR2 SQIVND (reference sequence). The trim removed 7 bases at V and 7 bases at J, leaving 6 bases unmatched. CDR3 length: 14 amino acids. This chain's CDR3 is CASTSGLAENEQFF. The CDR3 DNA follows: TGTGCCAGTACCTCGGGACTAGCGGAGAATGAGCAGTTCTTC.

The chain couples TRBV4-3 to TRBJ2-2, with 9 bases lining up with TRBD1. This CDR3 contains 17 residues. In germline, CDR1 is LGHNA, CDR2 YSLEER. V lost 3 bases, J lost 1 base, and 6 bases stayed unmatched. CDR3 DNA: TGCGCCAGCAGCCAGGCTGGGACAGGGTGGAACACCGGGGAGCTGTTTTTT. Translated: CASSQAGTGWNTGELFF.

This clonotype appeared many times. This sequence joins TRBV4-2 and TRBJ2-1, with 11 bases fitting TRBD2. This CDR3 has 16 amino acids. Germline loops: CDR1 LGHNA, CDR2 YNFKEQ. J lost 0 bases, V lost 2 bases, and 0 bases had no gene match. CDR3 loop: CASSQLAGGSYNEQFF. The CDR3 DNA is TGTGCCAGCAGCCAACTAGCGGGGGGCTCCTACAATGAGCAGTTCTTC.